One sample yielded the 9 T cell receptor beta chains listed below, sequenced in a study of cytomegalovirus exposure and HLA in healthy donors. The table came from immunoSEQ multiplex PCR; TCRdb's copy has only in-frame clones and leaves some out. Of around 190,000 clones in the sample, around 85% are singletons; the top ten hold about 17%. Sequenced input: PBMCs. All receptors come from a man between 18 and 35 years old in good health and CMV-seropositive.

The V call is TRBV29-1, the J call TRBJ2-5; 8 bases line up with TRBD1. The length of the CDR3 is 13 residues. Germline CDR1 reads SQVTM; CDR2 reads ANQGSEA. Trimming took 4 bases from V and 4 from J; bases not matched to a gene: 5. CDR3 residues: CSVVGTGGETQYF. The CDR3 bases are TGCAGCGTTGTCGGGACAGGAGGAGAGACCCAGTACTTC.

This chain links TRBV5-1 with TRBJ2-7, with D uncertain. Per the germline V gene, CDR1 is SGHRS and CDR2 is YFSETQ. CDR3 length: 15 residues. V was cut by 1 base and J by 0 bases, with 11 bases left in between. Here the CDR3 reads CASSLSSSRSYEQYF. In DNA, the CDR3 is TGCGCCAGCAGCTTGTCCTCCTCCCGCTCCTACGAGCAGTACTTC.

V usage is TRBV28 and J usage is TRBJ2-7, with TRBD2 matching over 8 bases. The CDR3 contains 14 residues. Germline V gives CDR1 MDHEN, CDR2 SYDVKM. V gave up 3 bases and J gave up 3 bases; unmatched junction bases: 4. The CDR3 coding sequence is TGTGCCAGCAGTTTGTTAGCGGGGCTCTACGAGCAGTACTTC. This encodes CASSLLAGLYEQYF.

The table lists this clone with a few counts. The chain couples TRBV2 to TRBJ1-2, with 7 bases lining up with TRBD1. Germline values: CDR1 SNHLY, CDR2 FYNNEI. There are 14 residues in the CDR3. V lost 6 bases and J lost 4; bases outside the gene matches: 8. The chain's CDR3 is CASRRGDSPYGYTF. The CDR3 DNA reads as TGTGCCAGCAGGCGCGGGGACAGCCCCTATGGCTACACCTTC.

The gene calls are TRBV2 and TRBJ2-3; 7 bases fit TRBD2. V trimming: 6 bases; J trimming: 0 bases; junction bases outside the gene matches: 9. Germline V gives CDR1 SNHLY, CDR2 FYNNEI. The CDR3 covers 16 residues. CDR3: CASRGLSGTSTDTQYF. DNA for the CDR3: TGTGCCAGCAGGGGACTAAGCGGGACTAGCACAGATACGCAGTATTTT.

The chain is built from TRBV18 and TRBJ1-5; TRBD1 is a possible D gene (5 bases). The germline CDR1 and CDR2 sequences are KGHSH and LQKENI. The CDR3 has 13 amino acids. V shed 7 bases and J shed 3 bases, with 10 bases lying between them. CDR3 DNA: TGTGCCAGCTTCAGACAGCACAATCAGCCCCAGCATTTT. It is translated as CASFRQHNQPQHF.

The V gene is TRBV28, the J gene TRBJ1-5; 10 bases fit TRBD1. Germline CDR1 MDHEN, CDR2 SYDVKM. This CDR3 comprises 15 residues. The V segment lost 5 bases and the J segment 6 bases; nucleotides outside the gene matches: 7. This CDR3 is CASSEPGQGIQPQHF. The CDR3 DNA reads TGTGCCAGCAGTGAACCGGGACAGGGGATTCAGCCCCAGCATTTT.

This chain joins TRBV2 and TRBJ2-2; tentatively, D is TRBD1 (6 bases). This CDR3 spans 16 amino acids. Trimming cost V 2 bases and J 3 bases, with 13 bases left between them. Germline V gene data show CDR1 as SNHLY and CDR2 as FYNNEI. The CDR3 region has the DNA TGTGCCAGCAGTGAACAGGGGTTTTTGGACACCGGGGAGCTGTTTTTT. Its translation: CASSEQGFLDTGELFF.

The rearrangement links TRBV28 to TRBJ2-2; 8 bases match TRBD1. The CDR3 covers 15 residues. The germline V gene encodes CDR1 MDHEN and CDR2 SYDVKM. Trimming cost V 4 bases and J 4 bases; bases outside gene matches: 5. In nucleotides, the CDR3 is TGTGCCAGCAGTTCCGCAGGGGGCGGCACCGGGGAGCTGTTTTTT. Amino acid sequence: CASSSAGGGTGELFF.